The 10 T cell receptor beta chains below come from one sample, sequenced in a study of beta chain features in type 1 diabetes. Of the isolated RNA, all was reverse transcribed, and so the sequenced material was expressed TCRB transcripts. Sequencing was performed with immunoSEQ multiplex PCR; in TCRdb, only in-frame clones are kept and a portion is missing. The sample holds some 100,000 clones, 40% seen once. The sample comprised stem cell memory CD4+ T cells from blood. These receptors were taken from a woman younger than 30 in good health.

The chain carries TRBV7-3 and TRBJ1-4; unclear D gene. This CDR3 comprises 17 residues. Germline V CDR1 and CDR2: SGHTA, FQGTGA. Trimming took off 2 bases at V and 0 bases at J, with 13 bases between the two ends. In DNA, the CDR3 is TGTGCCAGCAGCTTATATGGGAGACTTGCAACTAATGAAAAACTGTTTTTT. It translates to CASSLYGRLATNEKLFF. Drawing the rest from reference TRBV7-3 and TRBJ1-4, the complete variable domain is GAGVSQTPSNKVTEKGKYVELRCDPISGHTALYWYRQSLGQGPEFLIYFQGTGAADDSGLPNDRFFAVRPEGSVSTLKIQRTERGDSAVYLCASSLYGRLATNEKLFFGSGTQLSVL.

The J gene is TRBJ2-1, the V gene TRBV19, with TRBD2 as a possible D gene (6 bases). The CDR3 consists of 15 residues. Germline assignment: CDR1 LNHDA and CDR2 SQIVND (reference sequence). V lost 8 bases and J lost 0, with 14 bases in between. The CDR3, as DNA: TGTGCCAGTGGCGCCGGGGGAAGCTCCTACAATGAGCAGTTCTTC. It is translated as CASGAGGSSYNEQFF.

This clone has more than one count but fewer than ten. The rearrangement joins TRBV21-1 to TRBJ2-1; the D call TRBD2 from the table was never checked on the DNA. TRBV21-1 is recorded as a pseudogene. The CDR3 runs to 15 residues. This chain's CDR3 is CASSVGLAGYNEQFF. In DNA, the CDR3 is TGTGCCAGCAGCGTGGGACTAGCGGGTTACAATGAGCAGTTCTTC.

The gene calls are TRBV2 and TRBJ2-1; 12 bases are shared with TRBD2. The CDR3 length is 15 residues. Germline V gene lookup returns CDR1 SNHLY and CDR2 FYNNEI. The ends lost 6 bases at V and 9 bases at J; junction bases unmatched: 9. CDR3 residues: CASRNELAGGTEQFF. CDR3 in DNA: TGTGCCAGCAGGAATGAACTAGCGGGAGGAACTGAGCAGTTCTTC.

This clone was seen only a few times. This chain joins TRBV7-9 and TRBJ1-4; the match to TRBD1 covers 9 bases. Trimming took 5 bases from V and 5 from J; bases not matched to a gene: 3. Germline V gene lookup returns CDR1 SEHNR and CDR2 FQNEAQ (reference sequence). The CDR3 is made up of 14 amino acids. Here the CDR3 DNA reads TGTGCCAGCAGCCGGACAGGGGCGAATGAAAAACTGTTTTTT. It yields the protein CASSRTGANEKLFF.

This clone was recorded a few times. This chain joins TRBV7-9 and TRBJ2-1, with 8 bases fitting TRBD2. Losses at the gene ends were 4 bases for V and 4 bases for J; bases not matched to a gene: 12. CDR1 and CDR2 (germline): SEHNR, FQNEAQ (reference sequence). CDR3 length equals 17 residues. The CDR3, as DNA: TGTGCCAGCAGCTCCCCCGGGGGTAGCGGGGTATACAATGAGCAGTTCTTC. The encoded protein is CASSSPGGSGVYNEQFF.

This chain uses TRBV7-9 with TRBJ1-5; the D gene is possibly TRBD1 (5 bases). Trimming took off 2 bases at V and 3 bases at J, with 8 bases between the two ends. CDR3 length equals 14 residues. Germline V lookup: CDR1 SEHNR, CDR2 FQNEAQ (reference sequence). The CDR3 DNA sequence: TGTGCCAGCAGCTTAAGGGGAAACAATCAGCCCCAGCATTTT. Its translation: CASSLRGNNQPQHF.

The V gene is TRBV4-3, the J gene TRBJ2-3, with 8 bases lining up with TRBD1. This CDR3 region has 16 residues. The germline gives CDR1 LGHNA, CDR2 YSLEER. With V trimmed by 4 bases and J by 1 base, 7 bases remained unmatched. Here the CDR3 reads CASSPPPGQGTDTQYF. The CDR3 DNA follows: TGCGCCAGCAGCCCTCCCCCGGGACAGGGCACAGATACGCAGTATTTT.

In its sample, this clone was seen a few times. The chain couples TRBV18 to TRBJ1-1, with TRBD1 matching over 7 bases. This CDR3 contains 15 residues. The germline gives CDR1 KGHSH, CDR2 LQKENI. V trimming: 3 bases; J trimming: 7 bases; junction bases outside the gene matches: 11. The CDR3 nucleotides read TGTGCCAGCTCACCCCAACAGGGGAAACGAGATGAAGCTTTCTTT. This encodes CASSPQQGKRDEAFF.

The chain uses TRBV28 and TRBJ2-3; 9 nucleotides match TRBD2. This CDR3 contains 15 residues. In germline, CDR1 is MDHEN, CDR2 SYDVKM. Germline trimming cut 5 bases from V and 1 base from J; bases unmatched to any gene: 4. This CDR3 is CASSTASGGTDTQYF. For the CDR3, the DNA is TGTGCCAGCAGTACCGCTAGCGGGGGCACAGATACGCAGTATTTT.